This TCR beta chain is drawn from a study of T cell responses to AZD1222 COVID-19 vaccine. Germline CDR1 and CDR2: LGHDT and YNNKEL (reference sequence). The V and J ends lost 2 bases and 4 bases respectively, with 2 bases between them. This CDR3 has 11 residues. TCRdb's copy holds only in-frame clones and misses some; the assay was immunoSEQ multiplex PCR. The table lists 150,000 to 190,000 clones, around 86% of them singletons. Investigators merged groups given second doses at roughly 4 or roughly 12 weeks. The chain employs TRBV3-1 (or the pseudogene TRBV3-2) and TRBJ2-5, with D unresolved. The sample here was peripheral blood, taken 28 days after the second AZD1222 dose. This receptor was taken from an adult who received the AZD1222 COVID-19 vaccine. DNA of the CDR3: TGTGCCAGCAGCCAACTAGAGACCCAGTACTTC. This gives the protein CASSQLETQYF.